These T cell receptor beta chains were read from a single sample in a study of T cells in Graves' hyperthyroidism and ophthalmopathy. MiXCR, applied by TCRdb to the multiplex PCR reads, yields one record per CDR3 protein. The sample yields about 500,000 distinct CDR3 sequences, around 15% seen once. Sequenced sample: blood. These receptor sequences come from a woman younger than 45 with Graves' ophthalmopathy. Each CDR3 is given with its conserved first and last residue. Fields, in order: V gene, D gene, J gene, clone size, CDR3 DNA, CDR3 protein. A D gene is named only where the DNA matches it firmly. Clone size, where shown, is once, few, many, or a class for clones that have expanded.

V: TRBV11-3
D: NA
J: TRBJ2-7
size: many
DNA: TGTGCCAGCAGTTACAGGGAGAACGAGCAGTACTTC
CDR3: CASSYRENEQYF

V: TRBV28
D: NA
J: TRBJ2-7
size: few
DNA: TGTGCCAGCAGTTTAAGGCAGGGGTCGGTCGAGCAGTACTTC
CDR3: CASSLRQGSVEQYF

V: TRBV2
D: TRBD2
J: TRBJ2-1
size: many
DNA: TGTGCCAGCAGCAGCGGGAGGGGCACCTACAATGAGCAGTTCTTC
CDR3: CASSSGRGTYNEQFF

V: TRBV12-3/TRBV12-4
D: TRBD1
J: TRBJ1-2
size: few
DNA: TGTGCCAGCAGTCAAACGACCGGGACAGGACTATCTAACTATGGCTACACCTTC
CDR3: CASSQTTGTGLSNYGYTF

V: TRBV19
D: NA
J: TRBJ2-2
size: NA
DNA: TGTGCCAGTAGTCCAGGGTTTCCCGGGGAGCTGTTTTTT
CDR3: CASSPGFPGELFF

V: TRBV7-2
D: TRBD2
J: TRBJ2-1
size: many
DNA: TGTGCCAGCAGCCTCGGGACTAGGATCCACAATGAGCAGTTCTTC
CDR3: CASSLGTRIHNEQFF

V: TRBV13
D: NA
J: TRBJ2-7
size: few
DNA: TGTGCCAGCAGCCTTGACGCCTACGAGCAGTACTTC
CDR3: CASSLDAYEQYF

V: TRBV12-3/TRBV12-4
D: NA
J: TRBJ1-3
size: many
DNA: TGTGCCAGCAGCTCGGTTATCTCTGGAAACACCATATATTTT
CDR3: CASSSVISGNTIYF

V: TRBV5-1
D: NA
J: TRBJ2-2
size: NA
DNA: TGCGCCAGCAGCCCTCCTTTAGGGACGGAGGGAGCCGGGGAGCTGTTTTTT
CDR3: CASSPPLGTEGAGELFF

V: TRBV28
D: TRBD2
J: TRBJ2-3
size: many
DNA: TGTGCCAGCAGTATCACTAGGTCCCCTGAAATAGCGGGGCCCACAGATACGCAGTATTTT
CDR3: CASSITRSPEIAGPTDTQYF